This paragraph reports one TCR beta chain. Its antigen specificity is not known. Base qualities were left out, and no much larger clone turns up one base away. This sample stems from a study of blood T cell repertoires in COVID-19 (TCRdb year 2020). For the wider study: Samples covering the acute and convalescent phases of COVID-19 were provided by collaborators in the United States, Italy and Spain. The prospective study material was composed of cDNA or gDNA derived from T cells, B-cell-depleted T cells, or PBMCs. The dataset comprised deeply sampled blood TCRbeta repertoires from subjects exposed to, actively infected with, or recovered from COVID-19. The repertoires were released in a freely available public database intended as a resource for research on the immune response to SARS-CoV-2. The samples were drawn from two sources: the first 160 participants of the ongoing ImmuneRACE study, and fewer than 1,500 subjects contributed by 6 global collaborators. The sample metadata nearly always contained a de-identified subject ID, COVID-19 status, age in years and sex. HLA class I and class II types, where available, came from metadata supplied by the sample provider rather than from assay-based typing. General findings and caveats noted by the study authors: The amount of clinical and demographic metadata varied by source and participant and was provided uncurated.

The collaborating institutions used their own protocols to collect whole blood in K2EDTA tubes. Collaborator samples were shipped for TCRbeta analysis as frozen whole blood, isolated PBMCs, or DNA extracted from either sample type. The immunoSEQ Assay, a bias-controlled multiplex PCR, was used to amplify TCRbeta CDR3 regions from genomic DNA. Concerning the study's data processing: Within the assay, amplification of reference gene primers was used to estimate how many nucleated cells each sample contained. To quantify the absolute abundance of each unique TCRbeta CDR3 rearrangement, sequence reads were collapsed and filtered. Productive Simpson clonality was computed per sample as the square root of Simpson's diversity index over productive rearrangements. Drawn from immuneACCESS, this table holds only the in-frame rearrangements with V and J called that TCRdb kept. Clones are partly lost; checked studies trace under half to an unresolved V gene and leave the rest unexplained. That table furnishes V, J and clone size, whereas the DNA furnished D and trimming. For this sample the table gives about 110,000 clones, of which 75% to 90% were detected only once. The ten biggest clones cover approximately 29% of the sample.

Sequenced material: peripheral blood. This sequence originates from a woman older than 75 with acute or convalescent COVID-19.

The nucleotide sequence is given as TGTGCCAGCAGAAAGGCGGGAGGGGGTGGGAAGACCCAGTACTTC. Translated, it reads CASRKAGGGGKTQYF. Recombination joined TRBV6-6 with TRBJ2-5, with 9 bases in between that match TRBD2. The junction shows trimming of 6 bases on V and 6 bases on J, and the gene matches do not reach 11 bases of it. The germline V gene (reference sequence) provides CDR1 MNHNY and CDR2 SVGAGI. The CDR3 measures 15 amino acids from cysteine to phenylalanine. The DNA shown is the 45-base CDR3, in frame from base 1.